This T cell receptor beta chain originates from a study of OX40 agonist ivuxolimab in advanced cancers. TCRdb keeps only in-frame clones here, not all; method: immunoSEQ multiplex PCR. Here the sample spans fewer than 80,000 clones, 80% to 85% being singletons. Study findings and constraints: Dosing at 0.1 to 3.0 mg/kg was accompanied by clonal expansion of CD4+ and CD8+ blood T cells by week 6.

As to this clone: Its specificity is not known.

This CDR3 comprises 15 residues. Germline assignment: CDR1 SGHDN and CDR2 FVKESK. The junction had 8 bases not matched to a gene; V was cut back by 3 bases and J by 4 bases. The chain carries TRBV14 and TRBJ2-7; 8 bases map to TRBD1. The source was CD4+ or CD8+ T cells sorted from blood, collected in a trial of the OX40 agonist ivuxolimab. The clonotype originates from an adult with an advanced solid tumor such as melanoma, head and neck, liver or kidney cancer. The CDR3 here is CASSHHGQGGYEQYF. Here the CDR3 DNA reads TGTGCCAGCAGCCATCATGGACAGGGCGGATACGAGCAGTACTTC.